Listed here are 12 T cell receptor beta chains from one sample, sequenced in a study of blood T cell repertoires in COVID-19. TCRdb keeps only in-frame clones here, not all; method: immunoSEQ multiplex PCR. The sample has 35,000 to 50,000 clones, more than 70% seen once. Sequenced material: peripheral blood. Receptors were obtained from a woman aged 70-85 years with acute or convalescent COVID-19.

This clone was picked up one time. This sequence joins TRBV19 and TRBJ1-5, with a possible D match to TRBD1 (6 bases). V gave up 5 bases and J gave up 6 bases, with 23 bases separating them. This CDR3 comprises 17 residues. CDR1 and CDR2 from the germline V gene are LNHDA and SQIVND (reference sequence). Written as DNA, the CDR3 is TGTGCCAGTAGTCTCCGGGACATCGGTATACCTGGTCAGCCCCAGCATTTT. This gives the protein CASSLRDIGIPGQPQHF.

This clone was seen only a few times. The genes are TRBV5-1 and TRBJ2-5; D call uncertain. V shed 0 bases and J shed 5 bases, with 8 bases lying between them. Germline V gene data show CDR1 as SGHRS and CDR2 as YFSETQ. CDR3 size: 13 residues. The chain's CDR3 is CASSLGHGETQYF. The CDR3 DNA reads TGCGCCAGCAGCTTGGGGCACGGGGAGACCCAGTACTTC.

The chain combines TRBV6-2 or TRBV6-3 with TRBJ2-1; 8 bases align to TRBD2. The CDR3 runs 16 residues. Trimming cost V 2 bases and J 4 bases; bases outside gene matches: 7. Germline V gives CDR1 MNHEY, CDR2 SVGEGT. In nucleotides, the CDR3 is TGTGCCAGCAGTTACGGGGCGGGAGGAGGTTACAATGAGCAGTTCTTC. Its translation: CASSYGAGGGYNEQFF.

This clone occurred once. This chain uses TRBV28 with TRBJ2-7; weak D call: TRBD1 (5 bases). In germline, CDR1 is MDHEN, CDR2 SYDVKM. The CDR3 is 12 amino acids. V lost 6 bases to trimming and J lost 2 bases, with 8 bases between them. The CDR3 sequence: CASRDIPYEQYF. The CDR3 DNA reads TGTGCCAGCAGGGACATCCCCTACGAGCAGTACTTC.

The chain links TRBV5-1 to TRBJ2-3; 13 positions agree with TRBD2. V was pared by 4 bases and J by 4 bases, with 3 bases of the junction left unmatched. The CDR3 is 15 residues long. Germline CDR1 and CDR2: SGHRS and YFSETQ. The CDR3 protein is CASSGLAGVSDTQYF. In DNA form, the CDR3 reads TGCGCCAGCAGCGGACTAGCGGGAGTCTCAGATACGCAGTATTTT.

On this clone itself: An end of the junction does not agree with germline; a read error may underlie this. The rearrangement joins TRBV5-4 to TRBJ1-1; 7 bases line up with TRBD1. The CDR3 runs 15 residues. Germline V gene sequence: CDR1 SGHNT, CDR2 YYREEE (reference sequence). CDR3 in amino acids: CASSLGQGPNPEAFF. CDR3 nucleotides: TGTGCCAGCAGCTTGGGACAGGGACCGAACCCTGAAGCTTTCTTT.

This clone was seen only a few times. CDR3 protein: CASSQEGRGEQYF. CDR3 bases: TGTGCCAGCAGCCAAGAAGGTAGAGGGGAGCAGTACTTC. The chain employs TRBV3-1 (or the pseudogene TRBV3-2) and TRBJ2-7, with D perhaps matching TRBD2 (5 bases). Germline V gene data show CDR1 as LGHDT and CDR2 as YNNKEL (reference sequence). This CDR3 is built from 13 residues. V was cut by 0 bases and J by 7 bases, with 10 bases left in between.

The V gene is TRBV27, the J gene TRBJ2-7, with 7 bases fitting TRBD1. Germline CDR1 reads MNHEY; CDR2 reads SMNVEV (reference sequence). Losses at the gene ends were 5 bases for V and 3 bases for J; bases not matched to a gene: 13. This CDR3 region has 16 residues. CDR3 coding DNA: TGTGCCAGCAGTCAGACAGGGTTTATCCCCAGCTACGAGCAGTACTTC. Translated: CASSQTGFIPSYEQYF.

The chain employs TRBV27 and TRBJ1-4; tentative D call: TRBD1 (6 bases). CDR3 length: 15 residues. Trimming pared 0 bases from V and 3 bases from J, leaving 8 bases between. Germline V gene lookup returns CDR1 MNHEY and CDR2 SMNVEV (reference sequence). The CDR3 coding sequence is TGTGCCAGCAGTTTATCTGGGGGCCCTAATGAAAAACTGTTTTTT. Translated, it gives CASSLSGGPNEKLFF.

The chain carries TRBV11-3 and TRBJ2-3, with TRBD1 matching over 8 bases. The ends lost 5 bases at V and 2 bases at J; junction bases unmatched: 6. The CDR3 covers 15 residues. Germline CDR1 is SGHNT and CDR2 is YENEEA. CDR3 nucleotide sequence: TGTGCCAGCAGCCCCGGACAGGGCAACACAGATACGCAGTATTTT. It translates to CASSPGQGNTDTQYF. Full variable domain (rest looked up from reference TRBV11-3 and TRBJ2-3): EAGVVQSPRYKIIEKKQPVAFWCNPISGHNTLYWYLQNLGQGPELLIRYENEEAVDDSQLPKDRFSAERLKGVDSTLKIQPAELGDSAVYLCASSPGQGNTDTQYFGPGTRLTVL.

This clone was counted a few times. This chain links TRBV12-3 or TRBV12-4 with TRBJ2-3; tentative D call: TRBD2 (6 bases). Trimming removed 5 bases from V and 3 bases from J, with 9 bases in between. This CDR3 is 13 amino acids long. CDR3 nucleotides: TGTGCCAGCAGTCTACTAGCTACAGATACGCAGTATTTT. As protein: CASSLLATDTQYF.

The chain joins TRBV29-1 to TRBJ1-2; 10 positions match TRBD1. V lost 1 base, J lost 8 bases, and 13 bases stayed unmatched. CDR3 size: 16 residues. Germline-derived CDR1 and CDR2 are SQVTM and ANQGSEA. The CDR3 loop is CSVEGYVGQGFRGYTF. For the CDR3, the DNA is TGCAGCGTTGAAGGTTATGTGGGACAGGGGTTCCGCGGCTACACCTTC.